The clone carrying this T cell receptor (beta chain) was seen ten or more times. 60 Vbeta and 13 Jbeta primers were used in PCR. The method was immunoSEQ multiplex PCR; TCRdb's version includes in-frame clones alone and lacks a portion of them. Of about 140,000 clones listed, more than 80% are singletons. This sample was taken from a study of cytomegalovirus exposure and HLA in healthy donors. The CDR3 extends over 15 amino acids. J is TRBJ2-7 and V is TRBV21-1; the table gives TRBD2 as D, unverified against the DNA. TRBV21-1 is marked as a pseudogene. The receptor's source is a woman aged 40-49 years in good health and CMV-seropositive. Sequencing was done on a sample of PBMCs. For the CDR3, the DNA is TGTGCCAGTCCCGCTGGGACTAGCTGGTCCTACGAGCAGTACTTC. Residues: CASPAGTSWSYEQYF.